Presented here are 16 T cell receptor beta chains from one specimen sequenced in a study of lung T cells in sarcoidosis with Löfgren's syndrome. TCRdb fed the reads into MiXCR, producing one record per CDR3 protein. The table has 15,000 to 25,000 distinct CDR3 sequences, roughly 21% seen once. What was sequenced was CD4+ T cells from PBMCs. All receptors derive from a human donor with sarcoidosis (Löfgren's syndrome or another form), or a control subject (not recorded which).

This clonotype is termed medium-sized. The rearrangement joins TRBV6-1 to TRBJ2-3, with 8 bases that match TRBD1. Germline V CDR1 and CDR2: MNHNS, SASEGT. CDR3 size: 16 residues. With 6 bases clipped from V and 2 bases from J, the junction kept 10 bases outside the gene matches. The CDR3 bases are TGTGCCAGCAGAACCGGGACAGGTAGAGTCACAGATACGCAGTATTTT. As protein: CASRTGTGRVTDTQYF.

This clonotype is medium-sized within its sample. V gene TRBV6-1 combines with J gene TRBJ1-5; 8 bases align to TRBD1. CDR1 and CDR2 (germline): MNHNS, SASEGT. The CDR3 loop spans 14 amino acids. V was clipped by 5 bases and J by 5 bases; unmatched bases: 5. The CDR3, as DNA: TGTGCCAGCAGTAAGTCGGACAGGGATCAGCCCCAGCATTTT. It yields the protein CASSKSDRDQPQHF.

The table lists this clonotype with many counts. The genes are TRBV7-9 and TRBJ2-1, with D perhaps TRBD1 (5 bases). The CDR3 is 13 amino acids. The V end was cut by 2 bases, the J end by 14 bases, with 16 bases between. Germline V gives CDR1 SEHNR, CDR2 FQNEAQ (reference sequence). CDR3 coding DNA: TGTGCCAGCAGCTTAAAGGGGCTGATGGCGGAGTTCTTC. This translates into CASSLKGLMAEFF.

This clonotype showed up many times. This chain connects TRBV20-1 to TRBJ1-1; D remains ambiguous. The CDR3 sequence is 12 residues long. Germline loops: CDR1 DFQATT, CDR2 SNEGSKA (reference sequence). CDR3 nucleotides: TGCGGTTCATGGCGCCTCAACACTGAAGCTTTCTTT. It specifies CGSWRLNTEAFF.

In regard to this clonotype: Relative to the germline gene, one junction end is altered; a read error may explain this. J is TRBJ2-7 and V is TRBV28; D is possibly TRBD1 or TRBD2 (5 bases each). Germline V gene data show CDR1 as MDHEN and CDR2 as SYDVKM. The CDR3 extends over 14 amino acids. In DNA, the CDR3 is TGTGCCCGCAGTACGGGACCAGAAGTAGGCGAGCAGTACTTC. Amino acid sequence: CARSTGPEVGEQYF.

This clonotype was picked up many times. The rearrangement links TRBV2 to TRBJ2-2, with no clear D. V dropped 5 bases and J dropped 0 bases, with 28 bases sitting between them. The CDR3 consists of 21 residues. Germline lookup yields CDR1 SNHLY and CDR2 FYNNEI. The CDR3 protein is CASSLTPDPSGWLANTGELFF. Written as DNA, the CDR3 is TGTGCCAGCAGTCTAACCCCAGACCCGAGTGGCTGGCTCGCGAACACCGGGGAGCTGTTTTTT.

By frequency in the sample, this clonotype is medium-sized (0.01 to 0.1%). The rearrangement uses TRBV27 and TRBJ1-5, with D possibly matching TRBD1 (5 bases). Trimming left V 3 bases short and J 0 bases short, with 12 bases between. In germline, CDR1 is MNHEY, CDR2 SMNVEV (reference sequence). The CDR3 extends over 16 amino acids. CDR3 residues: CASSLVGGNSNQPQHF. CDR3 sequence (DNA): TGTGCCAGCAGTTTGGTGGGGGGGAATAGCAATCAGCCCCAGCATTTT.

This clonotype was observed many times. The V gene is TRBV12-3 or TRBV12-4, the J gene TRBJ1-5; 8 bases line up with TRBD1. Losses at the gene ends were 5 bases for V and 0 bases for J; bases not matched to a gene: 12. The CDR3 is made up of 18 amino acids. Here the CDR3 DNA reads TGTGCCAGCAGTCTAGGACAGGGAGGACGGCTTAGCAATCAGCCCCAGCATTTT. This translates into CASSLGQGGRLSNQPQHF.

In this sample, this clonotype turned up many times. The rearrangement uses TRBV18 and TRBJ2-7; 9 nucleotides align to TRBD1. CDR1 and CDR2 (germline): KGHSH, LQKENI. The CDR3 is 15 amino acids. V shed 4 bases and J 2 bases; nucleotides not matched to a gene: 6. CDR3 protein: CASSQGQGKTYEQYF. The DNA of the CDR3 is TGTGCCAGCTCACAGGGACAGGGTAAAACCTACGAGCAGTACTTC.

This chain uses TRBV2 with TRBJ1-2; 9 bases are a match to TRBD1. The ends lost 2 bases at V and 4 bases at J; junction bases unmatched: 5. The germline V gene has CDR1 SNHLY and CDR2 FYNNEI. The CDR3 runs to 15 residues. CDR3 in amino acids: CASSETGGAGYGYTF. CDR3 coding DNA: TGTGCCAGCAGTGAAACAGGGGGCGCCGGCTATGGCTACACCTTC. The variable domain in full, with the rest retrieved from reference TRBV2 and TRBJ1-2, is EPEVTQTPSHQVTQMGQEVILRCVPISNHLYFYWYRQILGQKVEFLVSFYNNEISEKSEIFDDQFSVERPDGSNFTLKIRSTKLEDSAMYFCASSETGGAGYGYTFGSGTRLTVV.

In the case of this clonotype: A much bigger clone sits one base away, suggesting this may be a read error. The rearrangement uses TRBV28 and TRBJ2-7, with TRBD1 identical over 7 bases. The V gene end was trimmed by 5 bases and the J gene end by 5 bases; junction bases not matched to a gene: 6. CDR1 is MDHEN, CDR2 SYDVKM, per germline. The CDR3 loop spans 13 amino acids. CDR3 DNA sequence: TGTGCCAGCAGTCGACAGGGTCGCCACGAGCAGTACTTC. This encodes CASSRQGRHEQYF.

The table lists this clonotype with many counts. The CDR3 here is CASSPQNFPDTQYF. DNA of the CDR3: TGTGCCAGCTCACCCCAAAACTTTCCAGATACGCAGTATTTT. The chain has TRBV18 and TRBJ2-3; no firm D call. Between the trimmed V and J ends, which lost 3 bases and 4 bases, there was a span of 11 bases. Germline CDR1 KGHSH, CDR2 LQKENI. This CDR3 has 14 residues.

This clonotype was seen ten or more times. The chain combines TRBV6-1 with TRBJ2-7, with 11 nucleotides matching TRBD1. The V and J ends lost 6 bases and 6 bases, in that order; junction bases with no gene match: 13. The CDR3 contains 16 residues. Germline CDR1 is MNHNS and CDR2 is SASEGT. The CDR3 is CASRIQGQGAVGEQYF. The DNA of the CDR3 is TGTGCCAGCAGGATACAAGGACAGGGGGCAGTGGGCGAGCAGTACTTC.

This clonotype was counted a few times. This sequence joins TRBV12-5 and TRBJ1-3; D ambiguous. CDR3 length: 12 residues. Germline values: CDR1 LGHNT, CDR2 FRNRAP. V lost 4 bases to trimming and J lost 3 bases, with 4 bases between them. CDR3 bases: TGTGCTAGTGGTTCAGATGGAAACACCATATATTTT. This sequence encodes CASGSDGNTIYF.

This clonotype was counted ten times or more. The V gene is TRBV18, the J gene TRBJ1-3; weak D call: TRBD1 (5 bases). V was shortened by 6 bases and J by 3 bases, with 9 bases between the two germline ends. The CDR3 runs 13 residues. Germline V gives CDR1 KGHSH, CDR2 LQKENI. CDR3 nucleotides: TGTGCCAGCTCGCAGGGAAATGGAAACACCATATATTTT. It translates to CASSQGNGNTIYF.

This clonotype has at least ten counts. V is TRBV24-1 and J is TRBJ2-7; unclear D gene. The CDR3 runs to 10 residues. CDR1 is KGHDR and CDR2 is SFDVKD in the germline V gene. CDR3 region: CATSDFHSAV. The CDR3, as DNA: TGTGCCACCAGTGATTTCCACAGCGCGGTC.